This record looks at one T cell receptor beta chain sequence and its context. This clonotype turned up a few times. Its antigen is currently not known. The record has no base qualities; no much larger clone is one base away. The time point label of this sample denotes: around 45 days after influenza vaccine administration. This sample is drawn from a study of response to subunit inactivated influenza vaccine (dated by TCRdb to between 2017 and 2018). Regarding the research as a whole: To follow how T cells responded to a trivalent subunit inactivated influenza vaccine, the researchers relied on deep quantitative profiling of the T cell receptor repertoire. Points the paper makes about the study in general: The authors suggested that each seasonal influenza vaccination may recruit only a limited number of new T cells.

Library construction relied on RT-PCR. Data came from an Illumina HiSeq 2500. The public sequencing data were trimmed at Q25 with fastp and processed into clonotypes with MiXCR by TCRdb, which kept only in-frame beta chains. Here each entry gathers all rows of one CDR3 protein and keeps the most common genes and DNA. This sample is represented by fewer than 700,000 distinct CDR3 sequences; approximately 12% of them were singletons. The ten largest account for about an eighth of the sample. The germline V gene yields MDHEN for CDR1 and SYDVKM for CDR2. There are 14 amino acids in the CDR3, from cysteine to phenylalanine inclusive. Just CDR3 DNA is preserved here, 42 bases in frame from base 1. V lost 6 bases and J lost 6 bases; the stretch between them is 18 bases long.

The rearrangement combines TRBV28 with TRBJ2-7, with a weak D call of TRBD2 (5 bases match). The sequence came from a man aged 45-65 years who received an inactivated influenza vaccine. Donor details come from another sample of the same person, matched by shared clones. Sequencing used PBMCs from blood, obtained 40 to 50 days after vaccination. For the CDR3, the sequence is CASSEPTTPFEQYF. The DNA reads TGTGCCAGCAGCGAACCGACTACCCCCTTCGAGCAGTACTTC.